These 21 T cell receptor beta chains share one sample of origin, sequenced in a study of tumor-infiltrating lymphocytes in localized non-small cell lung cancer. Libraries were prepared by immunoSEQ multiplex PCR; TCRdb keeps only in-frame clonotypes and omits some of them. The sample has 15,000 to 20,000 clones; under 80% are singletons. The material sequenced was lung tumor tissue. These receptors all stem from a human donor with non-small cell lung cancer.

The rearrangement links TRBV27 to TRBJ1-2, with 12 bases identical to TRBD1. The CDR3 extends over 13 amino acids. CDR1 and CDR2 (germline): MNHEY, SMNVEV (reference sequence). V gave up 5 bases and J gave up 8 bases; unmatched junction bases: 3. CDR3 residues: CASSAGQGAGYTF. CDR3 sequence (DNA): TGTGCCAGCAGTGCGGGACAGGGGGCAGGCTACACCTTC.

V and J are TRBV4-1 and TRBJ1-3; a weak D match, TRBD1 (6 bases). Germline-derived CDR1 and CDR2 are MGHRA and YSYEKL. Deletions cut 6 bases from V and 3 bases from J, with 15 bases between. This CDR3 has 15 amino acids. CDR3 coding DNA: TGCGCCAGCAGTCAGGTACAGGGCGGTGGAAACACCATATATTTT. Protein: CASSQVQGGGNTIYF.

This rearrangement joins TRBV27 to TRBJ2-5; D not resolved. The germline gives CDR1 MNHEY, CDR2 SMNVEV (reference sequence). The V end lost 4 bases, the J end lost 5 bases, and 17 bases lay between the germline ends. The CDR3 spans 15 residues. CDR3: CASSSYQHRAETQYF. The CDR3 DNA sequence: TGTGCCAGCAGTTCCTATCAACATCGCGCGGAGACCCAGTACTTC.

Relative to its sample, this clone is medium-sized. CDR3 in amino acids: CASEMADNTGELFF. Here the CDR3 DNA reads TGTGCCAGTGAAATGGCAGACAACACCGGGGAGCTGTTTTTT. The rearrangement links TRBV19 to TRBJ2-2; D uncertain. From germline, CDR1 is LNHDA and CDR2 SQIVND (reference sequence). There are 14 residues in the CDR3. Between the trimmed V and J ends, which lost 8 bases and 2 bases, there was a span of 12 bases.

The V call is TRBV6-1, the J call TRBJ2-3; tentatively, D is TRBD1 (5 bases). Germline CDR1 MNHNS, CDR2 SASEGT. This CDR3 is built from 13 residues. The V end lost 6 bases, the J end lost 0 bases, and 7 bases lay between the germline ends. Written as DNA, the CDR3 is TGTGCCAGCAGACAGGTTAGCACAGATACGCAGTATTTT. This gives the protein CASRQVSTDTQYF.

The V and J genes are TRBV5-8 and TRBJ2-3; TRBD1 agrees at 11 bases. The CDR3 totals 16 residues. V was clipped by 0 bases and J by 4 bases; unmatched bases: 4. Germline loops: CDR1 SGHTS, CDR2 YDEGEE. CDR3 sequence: CASSLGWTGGPDTQYF. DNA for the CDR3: TGTGCCAGCAGCTTGGGGTGGACAGGGGGCCCAGATACGCAGTATTTT.

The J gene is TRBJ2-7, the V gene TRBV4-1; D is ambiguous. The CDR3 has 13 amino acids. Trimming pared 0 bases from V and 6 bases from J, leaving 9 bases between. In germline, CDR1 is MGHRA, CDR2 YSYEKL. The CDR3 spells CASSQEVSTEQYF. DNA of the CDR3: TGCGCCAGCAGCCAAGAAGTAAGCACCGAGCAGTACTTC.

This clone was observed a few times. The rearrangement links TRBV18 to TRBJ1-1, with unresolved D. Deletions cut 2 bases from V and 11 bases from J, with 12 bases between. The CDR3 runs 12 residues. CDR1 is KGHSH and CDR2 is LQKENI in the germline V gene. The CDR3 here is CASSPLHDEAFF. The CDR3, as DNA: TGTGCCAGCTCACCATTGCATGACGAGGCTTTCTTT.

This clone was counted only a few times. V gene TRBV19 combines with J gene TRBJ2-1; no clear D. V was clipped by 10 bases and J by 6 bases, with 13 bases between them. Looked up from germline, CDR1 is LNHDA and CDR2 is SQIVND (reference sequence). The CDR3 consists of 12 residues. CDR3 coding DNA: TGTGCCACCTCGGGTGAGCTCAATGAGCAGTTCTTC. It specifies CATSGELNEQFF.

CDR3 sequence (DNA): TGCGCCAGCAGTGAGGGGGGGAACACCATATATTTT. Its translation is CASSEGGNTIYF. The chain couples TRBV10-2 to TRBJ1-3; D may be TRBD1 (5 bases). Trimming took 2 bases from V and 7 from J, leaving 6 bases between them. The length of the CDR3 is 12 residues. The germline V gene encodes CDR1 WSHSY and CDR2 SAAADI.

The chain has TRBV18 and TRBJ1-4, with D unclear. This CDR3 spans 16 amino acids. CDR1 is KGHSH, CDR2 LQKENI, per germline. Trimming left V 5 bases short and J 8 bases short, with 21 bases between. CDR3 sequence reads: CASSADRLFGEEKLFF. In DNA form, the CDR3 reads TGTGCCAGCTCAGCCGACCGGTTATTCGGAGAAGAAAAACTGTTTTTT.

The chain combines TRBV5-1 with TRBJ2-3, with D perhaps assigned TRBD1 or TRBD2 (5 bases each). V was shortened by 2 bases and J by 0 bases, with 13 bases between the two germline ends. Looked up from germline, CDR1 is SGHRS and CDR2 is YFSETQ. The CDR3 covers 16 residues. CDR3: CASSFGTLGSTDTQYF. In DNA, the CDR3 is TGCGCCAGCAGCTTTGGGACGTTGGGAAGCACAGATACGCAGTATTTT. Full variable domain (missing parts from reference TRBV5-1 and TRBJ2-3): KAGVTQTPRYLIKTRGQQVTLSCSPISGHRSVSWYQQTPGQGLQFLFEYFSETQRNKGNFPGRFSGRQFSNSRSEMNVSTLELGDSALYLCASSFGTLGSTDTQYFGPGTRLTVL.

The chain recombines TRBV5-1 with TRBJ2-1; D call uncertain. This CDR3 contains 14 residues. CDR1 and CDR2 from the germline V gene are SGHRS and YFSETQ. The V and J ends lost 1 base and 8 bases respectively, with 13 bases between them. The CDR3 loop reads CASSLRVRADEQFF. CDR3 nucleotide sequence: TGCGCCAGCAGCTTGAGGGTCCGAGCAGATGAGCAGTTCTTC.

The CDR3 sequence: CSVSRGTAEQFF. The CDR3 region has the DNA TGCAGCGTCAGTCGTGGGACGGCTGAGCAGTTCTTC. This chain links TRBV29-1 with TRBJ2-1; TRBD1 or TRBD2 may be the D gene (5 bases each). This CDR3 is built from 12 residues. CDR1 SQVTM and CDR2 ANQGSEA come from the germline V gene. With 6 bases removed from V and 9 bases from J, the gap between germline ends came to 15 bases.

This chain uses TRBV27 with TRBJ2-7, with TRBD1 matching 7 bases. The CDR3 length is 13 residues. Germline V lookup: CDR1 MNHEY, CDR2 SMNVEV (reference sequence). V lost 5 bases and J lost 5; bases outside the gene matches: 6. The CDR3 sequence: CASSRRTGHEQYF. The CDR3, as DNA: TGTGCCAGCAGTCGTCGGACAGGCCACGAGCAGTACTTC.

CDR3 residues: CASSKGTGTTEAFF. Written as DNA, the CDR3 is TGTGCCAGCAGCAAAGGGACAGGGACGACTGAAGCTTTCTTT. This chain links TRBV7-9 with TRBJ1-1; 9 bases agree with TRBD1. The germline CDR1 and CDR2 sequences are SEHNR and FQNEAQ (reference sequence). The CDR3 sequence is 14 residues long. The V and J ends lost 5 bases and 5 bases, in that order; junction bases with no gene match: 6.

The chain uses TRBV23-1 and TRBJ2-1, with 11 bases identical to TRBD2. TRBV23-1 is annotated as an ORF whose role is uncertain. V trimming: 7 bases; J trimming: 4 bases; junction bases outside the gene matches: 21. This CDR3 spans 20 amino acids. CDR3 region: CASNRQHAPTSGSWYNEQFF. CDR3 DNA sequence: TGCGCCAGCAATCGACAGCACGCTCCTACTAGCGGGAGCTGGTACAATGAGCAGTTCTTC.

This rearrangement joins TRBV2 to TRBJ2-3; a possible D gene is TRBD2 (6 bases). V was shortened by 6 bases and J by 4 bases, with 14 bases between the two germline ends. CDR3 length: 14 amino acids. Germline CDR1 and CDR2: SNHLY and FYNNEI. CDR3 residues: CASRGGLAPDTQYF. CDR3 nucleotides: TGTGCCAGCAGGGGGGGACTGGCTCCAGATACGCAGTATTTT.

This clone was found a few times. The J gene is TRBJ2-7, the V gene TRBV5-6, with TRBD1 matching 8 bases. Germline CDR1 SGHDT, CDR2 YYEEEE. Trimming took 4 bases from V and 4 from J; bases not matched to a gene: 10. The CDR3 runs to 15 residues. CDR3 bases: TGTGCCAGCAGCCCCGTAGGGGACAGGCTTTACGAGCAGTACTTC. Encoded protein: CASSPVGDRLYEQYF.

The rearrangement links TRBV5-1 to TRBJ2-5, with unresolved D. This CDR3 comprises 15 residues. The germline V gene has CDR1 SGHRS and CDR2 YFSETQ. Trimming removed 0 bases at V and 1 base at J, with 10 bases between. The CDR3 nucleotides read TGCGCCAGCAGCTTGGCCGGGCAGGTCCAAGAGACCCAGTACTTC. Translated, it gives CASSLAGQVQETQYF.

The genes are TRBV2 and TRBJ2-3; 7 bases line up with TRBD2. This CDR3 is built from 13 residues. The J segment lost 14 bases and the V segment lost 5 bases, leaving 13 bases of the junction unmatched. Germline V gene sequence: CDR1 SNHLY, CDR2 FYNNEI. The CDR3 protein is CASSFRVAGGPYF. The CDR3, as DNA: TGTGCCAGCAGTTTCAGGGTAGCGGGCGGACCGTATTTT.